This is a list of T cell receptor beta chains from one sample in a study of shared clonotypes between healthy human individuals. Profiling relied on immunoSEQ multiplex PCR, and the TCRdb table lists in-frame clones only, not all of them. The sample consists of hundreds of thousands of clones, 95% to 98% of them appearing once. The sample was naive CD8+ T cells sorted from blood. All receptors come from a young man in good health. The CDR3 runs from the conserved cysteine through the conserved F or W.

v_gene: TRBV27; len: 14; CDR3aa: CASSSLAGEETQYF
v_gene: TRBV7-9; len: 12; CDR3aa: CASSQDRYGYTF
v_gene: TRBV7-6; len: 12; CDR3aa: CASQGDGAEAFF
v_gene: TRBV7-9; len: 15; CDR3aa: CASSLGGGRGNEQFF
v_gene: TRBV2; len: 14; CDR3aa: CASSESGQTYEQYF
v_gene: TRBV28; len: 14; CDR3aa: CASRRLSGAHEQYF
v_gene: TRBV6-5; len: 16; CDR3aa: CASSYPSGRGPDTQYF
v_gene: TRBV28; len: 13; CDR3aa: CASVQGFSQPQHF
v_gene: TRBV28; len: 12; CDR3aa: CASTGMSNEQFF
v_gene: TRBV7-9; len: 14; CDR3aa: CASIGRNSGNTIYF
v_gene: TRBV28; len: 17; CDR3aa: CASSFPYRGRSTGELFF
v_gene: TRBV7-9; len: 16; CDR3aa: CASSSPLLGQVYEQYF
v_gene: TRBV10-2; len: 14; CDR3aa: CASNPGRGPYEQYF
v_gene: TRBV5-1; len: 15; CDR3aa: CASSFTSTGRYEQYF
v_gene: TRBV7-8; len: 16; CDR3aa: CASRVEAHSSYNEQFF
v_gene: TRBV6-4; len: 13; CDR3aa: CASSVRLGHGYTF
v_gene: TRBV4-1; len: 16; CDR3aa: CASSQTSGRAIDTQYF
v_gene: TRBV27; len: 15; CDR3aa: CASSLSGTGHYGYTF
v_gene: TRBV21-1; len: 10; CDR3aa: CATGADEQFF
v_gene: TRBV30; len: 14; CDR3aa: CAWSVLGEPYEQYF
v_gene: TRBV5-5; len: 18; CDR3aa: CASSLRLIQGKSNQPQHF
v_gene: TRBV7-9; len: 13; CDR3aa: CASSLGDGYEQYF
v_gene: TRBV18; len: 15; CDR3aa: CASSDPGFRTGELFF
v_gene: TRBV6-1; len: 15; CDR3aa: CASSPKTGEVTEAFF
v_gene: TRBV7-9; len: 10; CDR3aa: CATRGTEAFF
v_gene: TRBV6-4; len: 10; CDR3aa: CASTTLTGHF
v_gene: TRBV7-9; len: 16; CDR3aa: CASSLGKQGQNTEAFF
v_gene: TRBV4-1; len: 15; CDR3aa: CASRLLGEGINEQYF
v_gene: TRBV7-9; len: 11; CDR3aa: CASSEGLEQYF
v_gene: TRBV18; len: 11; CDR3aa: CASSQTYEAFF
v_gene: TRBV5-6; len: 15; CDR3aa: CASSFVAAAYNEQFF
v_gene: TRBV11-2; len: 16; CDR3aa: CASSLSRLASYNEQFF
v_gene: TRBV28; len: 17; CDR3aa: CASSLWRSGRGNQPQHF
v_gene: TRBV27; len: 14; CDR3aa: CASRALAARYEQYF
v_gene: TRBV5-6; len: 14; CDR3aa: CASSIQSSNYGYTF
v_gene: TRBV7-9; len: 15; CDR3aa: CASSSQSQGNQPQHF
v_gene: TRBV27; len: 15; CDR3aa: CASSPPAGRYYEQYF
v_gene: TRBV2; len: 14; CDR3aa: CASGDRVPSKPQHF
v_gene: TRBV7-9; len: 16; CDR3aa: CASSPHGGRNHNEQFF
v_gene: TRBV25-1; len: 13; CDR3aa: CASSEGHIYEQYF
v_gene: TRBV19; len: 13; CDR3aa: CAASGTGSYEQYF
v_gene: TRBV9; len: 16; CDR3aa: CASSSNELQQSNEQFF
v_gene: TRBV5-1; len: 15; CDR3aa: CASSPTDSGETEAFF
v_gene: TRBV28; len: 14; CDR3aa: CASSLWAGDRELFF
v_gene: TRBV7-8; len: 14; CDR3aa: CASSLDEDQETQYF
v_gene: TRBV7-6; len: 15; CDR3aa: CASSLGGGTPNEQFF
v_gene: TRBV4-2; len: 13; CDR3aa: CASSSGWGDEQYF
v_gene: TRBV2; len: 15; CDR3aa: CASSGGQIAPGEQYF
v_gene: TRBV9; len: 17; CDR3aa: CASSVATETGTLYEQYF
v_gene: TRBV7-9; len: 18; CDR3aa: CASSPRDAGTSGRNEQFF
v_gene: TRBV7-3; len: 15; CDR3aa: CASSSDRGGYTEAFF
v_gene: TRBV7-6; len: 15; CDR3aa: CASSPTRGRGNTIYF
v_gene: TRBV14; len: 12; CDR3aa: CASSQESYEQYF